The 9 T cell receptor beta chains listed next were all sequenced from one sample in a study of blood T cell repertoires in COVID-19. Assay: immunoSEQ multiplex PCR; the TCRdb copy retains only in-frame clones and omits some. The table includes some 150,000 clones, 70% to 90% detected once. Sequenced input: peripheral blood. Receptor source: a human donor with acute or convalescent COVID-19. The donor label of this sample is uncertain.

This chain uses TRBV4-3 with TRBJ2-3; the D gene is possibly TRBD1 (6 bases). The CDR3 covers 15 residues. CDR1 and CDR2 (germline): LGHNA, YSLEER. V was shortened by 5 bases and J by 3 bases, with 15 bases between the two germline ends. CDR3 in DNA: TGCGCCAGCAGCTCGACAATACAGGGAACAGATACGCAGTATTTT. This sequence encodes CASSSTIQGTDTQYF.

This clone was observed once. The gene calls are TRBV7-3 and TRBJ2-1; 10 bases agree with TRBD1. In germline, CDR1 is SGHTA, CDR2 FQGTGA. This CDR3 spans 15 amino acids. J gave up 4 bases and V 5 bases, and 5 bases lay outside the gene matches. CDR3 DNA: TGTGCCAGCAGCCCGGGACAGGGGATTTACAATGAGCAGTTCTTC. Its translation is CASSPGQGIYNEQFF.

The chain carries TRBV6-1 and TRBJ1-1; the D gene is possibly TRBD1 (5 bases). Germline-derived CDR1 and CDR2 are MNHNS and SASEGT. This CDR3 comprises 15 residues. Trimming left V 0 bases short and J 1 base short, with 9 bases between. CDR3: CASSEAWGTNTEAFF. The DNA for the CDR3 is TGTGCCAGCAGTGAAGCATGGGGCACGAACACTGAAGCTTTCTTT.

CDR3 coding DNA: TGTGCCACCAGGGCAGGGGGCAATTCTGGAAACACCATATATTTT. Translating it yields CATRAGGNSGNTIYF. The chain uses TRBV15 and TRBJ1-3; 8 bases fit TRBD1. CDR1 is LNHNV and CDR2 is YYDKDF in the germline V gene (reference sequence). The CDR3 length is 15 residues. With V trimmed by 6 bases and J by 1 base, 5 bases remained unmatched.

This clone has a handful of counts. This chain connects TRBV30 to TRBJ1-2, with a possible D match to TRBD1 (5 bases). The V end was cut by 3 bases, the J end by 6 bases, with 20 bases between. In germline, CDR1 is GTSNPN, CDR2 SVGIG (reference sequence). The CDR3 spans 15 residues. Here the CDR3 DNA reads TGTGCCTGGAGGCGCGGGACGGGAAAAGGAAATGGCTACACCTTC. Its protein product is CAWRRGTGKGNGYTF. Variable domain in full (rest from reference TRBV30 and TRBJ1-2): SQTIHQWPATLVQPVGSPLSLECTVEGTSNPNLYWYRQAAGRGLQLLFYSVGIGQISSEVPQNLSASRPQDRQFILSSKKLLLSDSGFYLCAWRRGTGKGNGYTFGSGTRLTVV.

The V and J genes are TRBV28 and TRBJ2-1, with D tentatively TRBD1 (5 bases). V gave up 3 bases and J gave up 2 bases, with 8 bases separating them. CDR1 MDHEN and CDR2 SYDVKM come from the germline V gene. The CDR3 length is 14 residues. This CDR3 reads CASSLQGTYNEQFF. In nucleotides, the CDR3 is TGTGCCAGCAGTTTGCAGGGAACCTACAATGAGCAGTTCTTC.

The rearrangement links TRBV5-1 to TRBJ1-5, with D maybe TRBD1 (5 bases). Trimming took 0 bases from V and 7 from J, leaving 17 bases between them. Germline CDR1 and CDR2: SGHRS and YFSETQ. CDR3 size: 16 residues. The DNA for the CDR3 is TGCGCCAGCAGCTTGGTCGGCTGGGGGAGGAGGCAGCCCCAGCATTTT. Its protein is CASSLVGWGRRQPQHF.

The DNA for the CDR3 is TGTGCCAGCAGCTTAGGGACAGGACTGAACTATGGCTACACCTTC. Its protein is CASSLGTGLNYGYTF. This rearrangement joins TRBV7-2 to TRBJ1-2; 7 bases line up with TRBD1. V shed 1 base, J shed 2 bases, and the junction held 4 bases outside the gene matches. CDR3 length: 15 amino acids. Germline V CDR1 and CDR2: SGHTA, FQGNSA.

The gene calls are TRBV19 and TRBJ1-2, with TRBD1 matching 8 bases. Looked up from germline, CDR1 is LNHDA and CDR2 is SQIVND (reference sequence). There are 14 residues in the CDR3. Trimming took 3 bases from V and 6 from J; bases not matched to a gene: 6. The CDR3 loop reads CASSIDRGGDGYTF. Written as DNA, the CDR3 is TGTGCCAGTAGTATCGACAGGGGAGGGGATGGCTACACCTTC.